The 32 T cell receptor beta chains below were found in one sample sequenced in a study of control samples from healthy donors and cancer patients. TCRdb's copy holds only in-frame clones and misses some; the assay was immunoSEQ multiplex PCR. The data contain about 140,000 clones, just under 95% of them seen just once; the ten biggest clones take up approximately 11%. Source material: blood. All receptors derive from a man aged 25 to 40 in good health.

The genes are TRBV10-3 and TRBJ2-4; D remains ambiguous. The ends were cut back, 6 bases at V and 1 base at J, with 13 bases in the middle. Germline loops: CDR1 ENHRY, CDR2 SYGVKD. CDR3 length: 15 amino acids. DNA for the CDR3: TGTGCCATCAGCCCCGGTTCCGTGGCCAAAAACATTCAGTACTTC. Protein: CAISPGSVAKNIQYF.

This chain joins TRBV2 and TRBJ2-5; D is unresolved. Germline V gene lookup returns CDR1 SNHLY and CDR2 FYNNEI. There are 15 residues in the CDR3. V gave up 2 bases and J gave up 5 bases, with 15 bases separating them. In DNA form, the CDR3 reads TGTGCCAGCAGTGAATTAGGTACGGGTGTGGAGACCCAGTACTTC. This sequence encodes CASSELGTGVETQYF.

The rearrangement uses TRBV5-4 and TRBJ2-1, with 9 positions matching TRBD2. V lost 0 bases to trimming and J lost 8 bases; unmatched junction nucleotides: 3. CDR3 length: 14 residues. From germline, CDR1 is SGHNT and CDR2 YYREEE (reference sequence). The DNA for the CDR3 is TGTGCCAGCAGCTTGGGACTAGCGGTCTATGAGCAGTTCTTC. Its protein product is CASSLGLAVYEQFF. Based on the CDR3 plus reference TRBV5-4 and TRBJ2-1, the full variable domain is ETGVTQSPTHLIKTRGQQVTLRCSSQSGHNTVSWYQQALGQGPQFIFQYYREEENGRGNFPPRFSGLQFPNYSSELNVNALELDDSALYLCASSLGLAVYEQFFGPGTRLTVL.

The CDR3 DNA sequence: TGTGCCAGCAGCTTAGGGGCGGGAGTCTACGAGCAGTACTTC. This translates into CASSLGAGVYEQYF. This chain joins TRBV7-9 and TRBJ2-7; TRBD2 matches 7 bases. CDR3 length equals 14 residues. The junction had 3 bases not matched to a gene; V was cut back by 1 base and J by 3 bases. Germline values: CDR1 SEHNR, CDR2 FQNEAQ (reference sequence).

Worth noting for this clone: Other DNA sequences in the sample encode the same CDR3. The rearrangement joins TRBV6-1 to TRBJ2-1, with 11 positions matching TRBD2. In germline, CDR1 is MNHNS, CDR2 SASEGT. This CDR3 is 15 amino acids long. V lost 2 bases to trimming and J lost 8 bases; unmatched junction nucleotides: 5. The CDR3 DNA reads as TGTGCCAGCAGTGAATTAGCGGGAGGGCCCGATGAGCAGTTCTTC. Amino acids: CASSELAGGPDEQFF.

The chain recombines TRBV27 with TRBJ2-7; D uncertain. The germline V gene has CDR1 MNHEY and CDR2 SMNVEV (reference sequence). Trimming took 5 bases from V and 0 from J, leaving 8 bases between them. This CDR3 comprises 13 residues. CDR3 nucleotide sequence: TGTGCCAGCAGTACGCGAAACTCCTACGAGCAGTACTTC. This encodes CASSTRNSYEQYF.

This sequence joins TRBV29-1 and TRBJ2-5, with a possible D match to TRBD1 (6 bases). The CDR3 spans 14 residues. Trimming took 0 bases from V and 7 from J, leaving 15 bases between them. The germline V gene has CDR1 SQVTM and CDR2 ANQGSEA. In nucleotides, the CDR3 is TGCAGCGTTGAAGATACGTGGGGCAGGGGGACCCAGTACTTC. Translation gives CSVEDTWGRGTQYF.

CDR3 sequence: CASSRLETGTYEQYF. CDR3 nucleotide sequence: TGTGCCAGCAGCCGCCTTGAGACAGGGACCTACGAGCAGTACTTC. The V gene is TRBV5-5, the J gene TRBJ2-7, with TRBD1 matching 7 bases. CDR1 is SGHKS and CDR2 is YYEKEE in the germline V gene (reference sequence). The CDR3 is 15 amino acids. J gave up 2 bases and V 4 bases, and 9 bases lay outside the gene matches.

This sequence joins TRBV28 and TRBJ2-7, with 9 bases fitting TRBD2. The CDR3 contains 17 residues. Looked up from germline, CDR1 is MDHEN and CDR2 is SYDVKM. The junction had 16 bases not matched to a gene; V was cut back by 5 bases and J by 5 bases. The CDR3 sequence is CASSRRGGSGRKNEQYF. The CDR3 DNA sequence: TGTGCCAGCAGTCGTCGAGGGGGGAGCGGGAGGAAGAACGAGCAGTACTTC.

The CDR3 DNA reads as TGTGCCAGCTCACCGTCGGGCAATGAGCAGTTCTTC. Translated: CASSPSGNEQFF. The gene calls are TRBV18 and TRBJ2-1, with D uncertain. Trimming took off 3 bases at V and 6 bases at J, with 6 bases between the two ends. Per germline, CDR1 KGHSH and CDR2 LQKENI. The CDR3 totals 12 residues.

This sequence joins TRBV6-5 and TRBJ2-1; TRBD2 matches 10 bases. CDR1 is MNHEY, CDR2 SVGAGI, per germline. This CDR3 contains 15 residues. With V trimmed by 5 bases and J by 4 bases, 5 bases remained unmatched. The CDR3 reads CASSILSGGYNEQFF. CDR3 coding DNA: TGTGCCAGCAGTATACTTAGCGGGGGGTACAATGAGCAGTTCTTC.

This clone was picked up a small number of times. CDR3 in amino acids: CASSRQSAYEQYF. The CDR3 nucleotides read TGTGCCAGCAGCCGCCAGAGCGCCTACGAGCAGTACTTC. V usage is TRBV3-1 (or the pseudogene TRBV3-2) and J usage is TRBJ2-7; D gene ambiguous. This CDR3 is 13 amino acids long. CDR1 and CDR2 from the germline V gene are LGHDT and YNNKEL (reference sequence). V was trimmed by 4 bases and J by 2 bases, leaving 9 bases between them.

The rearrangement joins TRBV6-5 to TRBJ1-1; TRBD1 matches at 7 bases. The trim removed 5 bases at V and 7 bases at J, leaving 10 bases unmatched. The length of the CDR3 is 14 residues. CDR1 is MNHEY and CDR2 is SVGAGI in the germline V gene. The CDR3 DNA sequence: TGTGCCAGCAGTCGACACGGACAGGCCGTTGAAGCTTTCTTT. Its translation is CASSRHGQAVEAFF.

The rearrangement joins TRBV18 to TRBJ2-7; D is uncertain. Trimming took 5 bases from V and 3 from J, leaving 11 bases between them. This CDR3 spans 13 amino acids. Germline CDR1 KGHSH, CDR2 LQKENI. The CDR3 DNA is TGTGCCAGCTCAATTGGCCAGTACTACGAGCAGTACTTC. Its translation is CASSIGQYYEQYF.

In DNA form, the CDR3 reads TGTGCCAGCAGCCCGACAGCTAATTCACCCCTCCACTTT. Translating it yields CASSPTANSPLHF. V gene TRBV11-3 combines with J gene TRBJ1-6; possibly TRBD1 for D (5 bases). From germline, CDR1 is SGHNT and CDR2 YENEEA. This CDR3 has 13 amino acids. Trimming removed 5 bases at V and 6 bases at J, with 8 bases between.

This chain uses TRBV18 with TRBJ2-7, with a tentative D call TRBD1 (5 bases). CDR3 length equals 13 residues. Germline loops: CDR1 KGHSH, CDR2 LQKENI. With 3 bases removed from V and 3 bases from J, the gap between germline ends came to 9 bases. CDR3 in DNA: TGTGCCAGCTCACCCCCAGGGATCTACGAGCAGTACTTC. Translation gives CASSPPGIYEQYF. Combining the CDR3 with reference TRBV18 and TRBJ2-7 gives the whole variable domain NAGVMQNPRHLVRRRGQEARLRCSPMKGHSHVYWYRQLPEEGLKFMVYLQKENIIDESGMPKERFSAEFPKEGPSILRIQQVVRGDSAAYFCASSPPGIYEQYFGPGTRLTVT.

The gene calls are TRBV10-3 and TRBJ2-5, with 8 positions matching TRBD1. This CDR3 is 19 amino acids long. Germline V gene sequence: CDR1 ENHRY, CDR2 SYGVKD. Trimming removed 4 bases from V and 1 base from J; junction bases left unmatched: 17. CDR3 protein: CAISATSRDRQRAQETQYF. CDR3 sequence (DNA): TGTGCCATCAGTGCGACTTCCCGGGACAGGCAGCGGGCCCAAGAGACCCAGTACTTC.

The V and J genes are TRBV11-2 and TRBJ1-2, with D maybe TRBD1 (5 bases). The CDR3 spans 18 residues. Trimming stripped 0 bases from V and 1 base from J, with 18 bases between. The germline CDR1 and CDR2 sequences are SGHAT and FQNNGV. CDR3 nucleotides: TGTGCCAGCAGCTTAGACCAAATCCCAGGGTTTGGTAACTATGGCTACACCTTC. It specifies CASSLDQIPGFGNYGYTF.

This clone has a single count. V usage is TRBV5-4 and J usage is TRBJ2-3, with 7 bases matching TRBD1. CDR1 SGHNT and CDR2 YYREEE come from the germline V gene (reference sequence). J was trimmed by 0 bases and V by 1 base; bases with no gene match: 2. The CDR3 is 15 amino acids. The CDR3 DNA follows: TGTGCCAGCAGCTTGCAGGGGGTAAGCACAGATACGCAGTATTTT. This gives the protein CASSLQGVSTDTQYF.

V is TRBV7-2 and J is TRBJ2-6; no firm D call. V lost 8 bases to trimming and J lost 0 bases, with 11 bases between them. Germline V CDR1 and CDR2: SGHTA, FQGNSA. The CDR3 spans 15 residues. The chain's CDR3 is CASAPAVSGANVLTF. In DNA form, the CDR3 reads TGTGCCAGCGCTCCAGCTGTCTCTGGGGCCAACGTCCTGACTTTC.

This clone was seen only once. The chain couples TRBV12-5 to TRBJ1-2; the match to TRBD1 covers 9 bases. Trimming cost V 8 bases and J 3 bases; bases outside gene matches: 16. From germline, CDR1 is LGHNT and CDR2 FRNRAP. The CDR3 extends over 17 amino acids. The CDR3 spells CASWTRKAGTGHYGYTF. Written as DNA, the CDR3 is TGTGCTAGTTGGACCCGAAAAGCCGGGACAGGGCACTATGGCTACACCTTC.

The chain recombines TRBV6-2 or TRBV6-3 with TRBJ1-5, with D possibly being TRBD1 (5 bases). Germline CDR1 is MNHEY and CDR2 is SVGEGT. The CDR3 is made up of 14 amino acids. V lost 2 bases to trimming and J lost 7 bases, with 12 bases between them. The CDR3 DNA reads TGTGCCAGCAGTTACGCGGGGGAATTCCAGCCCCAGCATTTT. It yields the protein CASSYAGEFQPQHF.

The sample holds one count of this clone. The chain employs TRBV6-2 or TRBV6-3 and TRBJ2-5; D gene ambiguous. Germline values: CDR1 MNHEY, CDR2 SVGEGT. The length of the CDR3 is 14 residues. Trimming removed 6 bases at V and 5 bases at J, with 16 bases between. DNA of the CDR3: TGTGCCAGCAGCGGAACTACCTTGAGGGAGACCCAGTACTTC. It is translated as CASSGTTLRETQYF.

CDR3 loop: CASSHDRSSGNTIYF. The CDR3 DNA reads TGTGCCAGCAGTCACGACAGGAGCTCTGGAAACACCATATATTTT. The chain combines TRBV6-6 with TRBJ1-3, with TRBD1 as a possible D gene (6 bases). The germline V and J ends were trimmed by 5 bases and 0 bases, with 11 bases remaining between them. CDR1 and CDR2 from the germline V gene are MNHNY and SVGAGI (reference sequence). The CDR3 runs to 15 residues.

The rearrangement uses TRBV19 and TRBJ2-7, with TRBD2 matching 9 bases. Germline V CDR1 and CDR2: LNHDA, SQIVND (reference sequence). CDR3 length equals 16 residues. With V trimmed by 3 bases and J by 3 bases, 9 bases remained unmatched. CDR3 coding DNA: TGTGCCAGTAGTATCCATAGCGGGAGCGGTCTCTACGAGCAGTACTTC. It is translated as CASSIHSGSGLYEQYF.

CDR3 DNA sequence: TGTGCCAGTAGTATAGGCCGGGACAGGCGGCAGCAGTACTTC. Amino acid sequence: CASSIGRDRRQQYF. This chain links TRBV19 with TRBJ2-7, with 8 bases identical to TRBD1. Germline values: CDR1 LNHDA, CDR2 SQIVND (reference sequence). CDR3 length: 14 residues. V lost 1 base to trimming and J lost 8 bases; unmatched junction nucleotides: 7.

The J gene is TRBJ1-2, the V gene TRBV18; 11 positions agree with TRBD1. The trim removed 3 bases at V and 2 bases at J, leaving 5 bases unmatched. The CDR3 is 16 residues long. CDR1 and CDR2 from the germline V gene are KGHSH and LQKENI. The CDR3 here is CASSPGGQGANYGYTF. The DNA of the CDR3 is TGTGCCAGCTCACCGGGAGGACAGGGGGCAAACTATGGCTACACCTTC.

The chain employs TRBV24-1 and TRBJ2-3; the match to TRBD1 covers 7 bases. CDR1 is KGHDR, CDR2 SFDVKD, per germline. Germline trimming cut 5 bases from V and 0 bases from J; bases unmatched to any gene: 1. The CDR3 extends over 14 amino acids. For the CDR3, the DNA is TGTGCCACCAGTGGCAGGGGGAGCACAGATACGCAGTATTTT. Translating gives CATSGRGSTDTQYF.

This chain connects TRBV28 to TRBJ1-2; D gene uncertain. The CDR3 has 13 residues. Trimming removed 5 bases from V and 8 bases from J, with 15 bases in between. In germline, CDR1 is MDHEN, CDR2 SYDVKM. The chain's CDR3 is CASSPQWPTGYTF. In DNA form, the CDR3 reads TGTGCCAGCAGTCCCCAGTGGCCCACAGGCTACACCTTC.

V usage is TRBV7-6 and J usage is TRBJ2-7; 8 positions agree with TRBD1. Germline CDR1 and CDR2: SGHVS and FNYEAQ. The J segment lost 0 bases and the V segment lost 3 bases, leaving 7 bases of the junction unmatched. The CDR3 loop spans 16 amino acids. CDR3 in amino acids: CASSFLGTGLSYEQYF. The CDR3 coding sequence is TGTGCCAGCAGCTTCTTGGGGACAGGCCTCTCCTACGAGCAGTACTTC.

The chain has TRBV18 and TRBJ1-2, with D possibly matching TRBD1 (5 bases). The CDR3 consists of 13 residues. The V end lost 3 bases, the J end lost 4 bases, and 9 bases lay between the germline ends. Germline CDR1 and CDR2: KGHSH and LQKENI. The CDR3 loop is CASSPGRFYGYTF. The CDR3 DNA follows: TGTGCCAGCTCACCGGGACGGTTCTATGGCTACACCTTC.

This clone showed up just a few times. The same CDR3 can be traced to other DNA sequences in this sample. The chain joins TRBV28 to TRBJ1-5, with a weak D call TRBD1 (5 bases). Germline CDR1 reads MDHEN; CDR2 reads SYDVKM. The germline V and J ends were trimmed by 2 bases and 5 bases, with 10 bases remaining between them. The CDR3 extends over 14 amino acids. CDR3: CASSLGQGYQPQHF. The CDR3 nucleotides are TGTGCCAGCAGTTTAGGGCAGGGTTATCAGCCCCAGCATTTT.